This entry lists 8 T cell receptor beta chains sequenced from one sample in a study of T cell responses to AZD1222 COVID-19 vaccine. Libraries were prepared by immunoSEQ multiplex PCR; TCRdb keeps only in-frame clonotypes and omits some of them. Seen here are 90,000 to 150,000 clones, roughly 84% observed once, and the top ten hold about 6.2%. The sample consisted of peripheral blood, taken on day 0 of AZD1222 vaccination. These receptors came from an adult in good health.

This chain connects TRBV18 to TRBJ1-1; D is unclear. The CDR3 runs 13 residues. Germline V CDR1 and CDR2: KGHSH, LQKENI. V was pared by 1 base and J by 3 bases, with 6 bases between. This chain's CDR3 is CASSPLLDTEAFF. In nucleotides, the CDR3 is TGTGCCAGCTCACCACTACTCGACACTGAAGCTTTCTTT. Full variable domain (remainder filled in from reference TRBV18 and TRBJ1-1): NAGVMQNPRHLVRRRGQEARLRCSPMKGHSHVYWYRQLPEEGLKFMVYLQKENIIDESGMPKERFSAEFPKEGPSILRIQQVVRGDSAAYFCASSPLLDTEAFFGQGTRLTVV.

The chain links TRBV12-3 or TRBV12-4 to TRBJ2-7; D is perhaps TRBD1 (5 bases). V lost 7 bases and J lost 0, with 10 bases in between. The CDR3 totals 13 residues. The CDR3 region has the DNA TGTGCCAGCACCCACAGGCCCTCCTACGAGCAGTACTTC. Its translation is CASTHRPSYEQYF.

V and J are TRBV7-9 and TRBJ2-7; tentatively, D is TRBD2 (6 bases). Germline V CDR1 and CDR2: SEHNR, FQNEAQ (reference sequence). This CDR3 region has 15 residues. The ends were cut back, 0 bases at V and 0 bases at J, with 9 bases in the middle. The CDR3 nucleotides read TGTGCCAGCAGCTTAGCGGGCGGGGTCTCCTACGAGCAGTACTTC. Residues: CASSLAGGVSYEQYF.

The chain couples TRBV28 to TRBJ1-2; TRBD1 is a possible D gene (5 bases). The CDR3 contains 15 residues. Trimming removed 0 bases at V and 8 bases at J, with 16 bases between. Germline assignment: CDR1 MDHEN and CDR2 SYDVKM. CDR3 loop: CASSLWDKGIRGYTF. The CDR3 DNA reads TGTGCCAGCAGTTTATGGGACAAGGGAATTAGGGGCTACACCTTC.

The V gene is TRBV2, the J gene TRBJ1-2; no definite D call. Looked up from germline, CDR1 is SNHLY and CDR2 is FYNNEI. Trimming pared 1 base from V and 4 bases from J, leaving 4 bases between. The CDR3 is made up of 12 amino acids. The CDR3 DNA reads TGTGCCAGCAGTGAAGACAGCTATGGCTACACCTTC. Amino acids: CASSEDSYGYTF.

This chain connects TRBV4-1 to TRBJ2-6, with 7 positions matching TRBD1. Germline-derived CDR1 and CDR2 are MGHRA and YSYEKL. The CDR3 sequence is 18 residues long. V dropped 1 base and J dropped 0; count of bases not matched to a gene: 6. In nucleotides, the CDR3 is TGCGCCAGCAGCCAAGGTCCGGGACAGAGCTCTGGGGCCAACGTCCTGACTTTC. Translating it yields CASSQGPGQSSGANVLTF.

The chain links TRBV6-6 to TRBJ2-3; TRBD1 aligns across 7 bases. Trimming removed 0 bases from V and 6 bases from J; junction bases left unmatched: 9. The germline CDR1 and CDR2 sequences are MNHNY and SVGAGI (reference sequence). CDR3 length: 16 amino acids. The CDR3 DNA sequence: TGTGCCAGCAGTTACTCGAACACAGGGGTGAGGGATACGCAGTATTTT. Protein product: CASSYSNTGVRDTQYF.

This chain links TRBV27 with TRBJ1-6; a possible D gene is TRBD1 (5 bases). The CDR3 runs 15 residues. CDR1 is MNHEY, CDR2 SMNVEV, per germline (reference sequence). The ends were cut back, 5 bases at V and 7 bases at J, with 15 bases in the middle. The CDR3 region is CASSPQGRVNSPLHF. In DNA, the CDR3 is TGTGCCAGCAGTCCCCAGGGCAGGGTCAATTCACCCCTCCACTTT.